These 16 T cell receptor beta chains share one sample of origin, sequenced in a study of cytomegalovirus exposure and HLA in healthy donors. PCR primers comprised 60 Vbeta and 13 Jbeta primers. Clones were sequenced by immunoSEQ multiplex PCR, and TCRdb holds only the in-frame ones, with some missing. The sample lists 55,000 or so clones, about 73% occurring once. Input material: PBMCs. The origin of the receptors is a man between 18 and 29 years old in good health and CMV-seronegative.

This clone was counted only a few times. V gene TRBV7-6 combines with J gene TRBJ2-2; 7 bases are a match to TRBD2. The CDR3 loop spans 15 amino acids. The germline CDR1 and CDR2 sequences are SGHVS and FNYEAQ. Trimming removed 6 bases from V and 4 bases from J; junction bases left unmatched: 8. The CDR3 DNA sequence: TGTGCCAGCAGTACCGTTGCGGGAGCCACCGGGGAGCTGTTTTTT. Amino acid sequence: CASSTVAGATGELFF.

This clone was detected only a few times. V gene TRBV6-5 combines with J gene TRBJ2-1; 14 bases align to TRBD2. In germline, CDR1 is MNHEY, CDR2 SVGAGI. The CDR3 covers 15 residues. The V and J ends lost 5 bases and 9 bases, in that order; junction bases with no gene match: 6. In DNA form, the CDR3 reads TGTGCCAGCAGTCCGGGACTAGCGGGAGAGAGTGAGCAGTTCTTC. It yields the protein CASSPGLAGESEQFF.

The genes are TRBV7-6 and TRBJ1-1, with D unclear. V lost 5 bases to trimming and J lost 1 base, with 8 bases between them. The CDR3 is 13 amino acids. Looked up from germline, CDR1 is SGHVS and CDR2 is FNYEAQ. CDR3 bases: TGTGCCAGCAGCCTCCAGGAGAACACTGAAGCTTTCTTT. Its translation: CASSLQENTEAFF.

The CDR3 region is CATSRGRGLYGYTF. The CDR3 region has the DNA TGTGCCACCAGCAGAGGCAGGGGGCTCTATGGCTACACCTTC. This chain connects TRBV15 to TRBJ1-2; 8 bases line up with TRBD1. Trimming took 1 base from V and 4 from J; bases not matched to a gene: 2. Germline V gives CDR1 LNHNV, CDR2 YYDKDF (reference sequence). This CDR3 has 14 amino acids.

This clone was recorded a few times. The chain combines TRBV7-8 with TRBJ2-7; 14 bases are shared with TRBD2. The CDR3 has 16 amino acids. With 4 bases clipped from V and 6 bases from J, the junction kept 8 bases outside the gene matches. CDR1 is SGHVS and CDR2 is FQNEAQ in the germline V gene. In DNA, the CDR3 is TGTGCCAGCAGCTGGGGCAGGGGACTAGCGGGAGCCGAGCAGTACTTC. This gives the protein CASSWGRGLAGAEQYF.

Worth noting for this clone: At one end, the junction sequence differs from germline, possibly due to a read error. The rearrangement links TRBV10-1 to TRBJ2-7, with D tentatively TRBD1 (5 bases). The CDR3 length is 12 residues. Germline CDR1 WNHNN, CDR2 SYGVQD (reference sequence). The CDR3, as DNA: TGCGCCAGCAGTCGGACACCTCTCGCTTCTGCCTTC. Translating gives CASSRTPLASAF.

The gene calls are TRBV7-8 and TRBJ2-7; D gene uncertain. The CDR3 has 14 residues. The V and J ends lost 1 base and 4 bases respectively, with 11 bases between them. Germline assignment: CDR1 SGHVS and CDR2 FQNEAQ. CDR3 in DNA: TGTGCCAGCAGCTTAGTGGGCATTTATTACGAGCAGTACTTC. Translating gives CASSLVGIYYEQYF.

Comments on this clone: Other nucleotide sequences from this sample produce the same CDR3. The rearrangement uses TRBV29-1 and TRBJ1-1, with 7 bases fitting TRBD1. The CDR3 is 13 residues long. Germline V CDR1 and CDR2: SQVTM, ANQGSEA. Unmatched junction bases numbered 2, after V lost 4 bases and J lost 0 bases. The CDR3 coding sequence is TGCAGCGTTGGGGGGACAGTGAACACTGAAGCTTTCTTT. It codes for CSVGGTVNTEAFF.

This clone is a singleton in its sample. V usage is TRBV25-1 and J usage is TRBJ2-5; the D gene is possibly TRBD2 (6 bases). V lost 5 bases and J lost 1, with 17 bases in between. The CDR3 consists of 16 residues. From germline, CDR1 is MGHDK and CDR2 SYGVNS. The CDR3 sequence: CASSSVAEGLQETQYF. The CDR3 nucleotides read TGTGCCAGCAGTTCTGTCGCGGAGGGACTCCAAGAGACCCAGTACTTC.

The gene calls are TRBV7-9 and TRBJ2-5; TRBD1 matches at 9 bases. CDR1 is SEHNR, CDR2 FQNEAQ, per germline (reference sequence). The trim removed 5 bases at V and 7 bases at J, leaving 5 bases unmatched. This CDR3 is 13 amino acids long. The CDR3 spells CASSRGQGGTQYF. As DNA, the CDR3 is TGTGCCAGCAGCCGGGGACAGGGAGGGACCCAGTACTTC.

CDR3 nucleotides: TGTGCCAGCAGCGGGGGGGGAAGGCAGTTCTTC. This gives the protein CASSGGGRQFF. J is TRBJ2-1 and V is TRBV6-5, with 8 bases that match TRBD2. The CDR3 runs 11 residues. Germline values: CDR1 MNHEY, CDR2 SVGAGI. Losses at the gene ends were 6 bases for V and 12 bases for J; bases not matched to a gene: 4.

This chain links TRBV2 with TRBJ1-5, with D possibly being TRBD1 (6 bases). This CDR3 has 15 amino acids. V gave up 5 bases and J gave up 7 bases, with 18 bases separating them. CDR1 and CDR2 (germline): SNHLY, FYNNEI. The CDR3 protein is CASSNGQLSHQPQHF. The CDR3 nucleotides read TGTGCCAGCAGTAATGGACAGCTATCGCACCAGCCCCAGCATTTT.

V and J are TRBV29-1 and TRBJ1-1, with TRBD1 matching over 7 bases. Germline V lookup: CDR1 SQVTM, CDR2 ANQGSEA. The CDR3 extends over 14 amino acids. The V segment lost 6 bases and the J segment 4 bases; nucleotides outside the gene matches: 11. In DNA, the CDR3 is TGCAGCGTCGTTAAGGGGGCAATTGGCACTGAAGCTTTCTTT. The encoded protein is CSVVKGAIGTEAFF. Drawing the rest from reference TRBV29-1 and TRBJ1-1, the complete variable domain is SAVISQKPSRDICQRGTSLTIQCQVDSQVTMMFWYRQQPGQSLTLIATANQGSEATYESGFVIDKFPISRPNLTFSTLTVSNMSPEDSSIYLCSVVKGAIGTEAFFGQGTRLTVV.

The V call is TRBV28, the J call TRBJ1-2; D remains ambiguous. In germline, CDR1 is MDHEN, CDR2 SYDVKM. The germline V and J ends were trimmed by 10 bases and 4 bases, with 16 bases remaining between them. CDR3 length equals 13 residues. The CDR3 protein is CATPEREGYGYTF. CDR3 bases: TGTGCCACTCCCGAAAGGGAGGGCTATGGCTACACCTTC.

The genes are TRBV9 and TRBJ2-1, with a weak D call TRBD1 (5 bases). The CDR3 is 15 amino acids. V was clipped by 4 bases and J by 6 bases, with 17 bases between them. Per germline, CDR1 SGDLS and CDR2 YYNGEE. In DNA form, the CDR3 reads TGTGCCAGCAGCCCGAGTGGGGCGGTGGTCAATGAGCAGTTCTTC. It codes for CASSPSGAVVNEQFF. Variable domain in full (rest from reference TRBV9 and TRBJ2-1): DSGVTQTPKHLITATGQRVTLRCSPRSGDLSVYWYQQSLDQGLQFLIQYYNGEERAKGNILERFSAQQFPDLHSELNLSSLELGDSALYFCASSPSGAVVNEQFFGPGTRLTVL.

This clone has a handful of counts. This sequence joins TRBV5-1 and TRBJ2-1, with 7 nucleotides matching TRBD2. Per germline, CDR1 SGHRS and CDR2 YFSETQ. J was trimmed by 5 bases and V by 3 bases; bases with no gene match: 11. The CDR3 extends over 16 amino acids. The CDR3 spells CASSYYTSASNNEQFF. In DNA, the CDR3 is TGCGCCAGCAGCTATTACACTAGCGCGAGTAACAATGAGCAGTTCTTC.